This passage covers 12 T cell receptor beta chains from one sample sequenced in a study of CD8 T cells in ankylosing spondylitis. TCRdb re-called the 5' RACE reads with MiXCR, one entry per CDR3 protein. The table has 200,000 to 300,000 distinct CDR3 sequences, over 9.5% seen once. The sample was blood, either unsorted or a sorted T cell fraction (not recorded which). Receptors were obtained from a male donor with ankylosing spondylitis or in good health (not recorded which).

This clonotype was seen ten or more times. J is TRBJ2-7 and V is TRBV7-2; 10 bases line up with TRBD2. V dropped 1 base and J dropped 4; count of bases not matched to a gene: 4. The germline V gene encodes CDR1 SGHTA and CDR2 FQGNSA. CDR3 length: 15 residues. The CDR3 DNA is TGTGCCAGCAGCTTAGTAGCGGGAGGAGATTACGAGCAGTACTTC. The encoded protein is CASSLVAGGDYEQYF. The variable domain in full, with the rest retrieved from reference TRBV7-2 and TRBJ2-7, is GAGVSQSPSNKVTEKGKDVELRCDPISGHTALYWYRQSLGQGLEFLIYFQGNSAPDKSGLPSDRFSAERTGGSVSTLTIQRTQQEDSAVYLCASSLVAGGDYEQYFGPGTRLTVT.

This clonotype was detected many times. This chain joins TRBV12-3 or TRBV12-4 and TRBJ1-5; possible D gene TRBD1, 5 bases. Trimming stripped 4 bases from V and 7 bases from J, with 11 bases between. This CDR3 is built from 13 residues. The CDR3 coding sequence is TGTGCCAGCAGTTGGTTGGGGGACCAGCCCCAGCATTTT. This encodes CASSWLGDQPQHF.

V is TRBV10-3 and J is TRBJ2-3; no reliable D call. Germline CDR1 reads ENHRY; CDR2 reads SYGVKD. The CDR3 length is 17 residues. Trimming took 3 bases from V and 2 from J, leaving 18 bases between them. CDR3 in amino acids: CAISEGGSSDYTDTQYF. The DNA for the CDR3 is TGTGCCATCAGTGAAGGCGGTTCCAGTGATTACACAGATACGCAGTATTTT.

This clonotype was picked up many times. J is TRBJ1-1 and V is TRBV20-1, with 9 positions matching TRBD1. J gave up 3 bases and V 5 bases, and 4 bases lay outside the gene matches. Germline V gene data show CDR1 as DFQATT and CDR2 as SNEGSKA (reference sequence). CDR3 length: 13 amino acids. The CDR3 loop is CSAPGTGYTEAFF. The CDR3 DNA reads as TGCAGTGCTCCTGGGACAGGGTACACTGAAGCTTTCTTT.

This clonotype appeared many times. The chain combines TRBV3-1 with TRBJ2-3, with D possibly being TRBD2 (5 bases). The CDR3 totals 16 residues. CDR1 and CDR2 (germline): LGHDT, YNNKEL (reference sequence). Between the trimmed V and J ends, which lost 1 base and 14 bases, there was a span of 25 bases. CDR3 sequence reads: CASSQATGRRNLRRYF. The CDR3 DNA reads TGTGCCAGCAGCCAAGCGACGGGGAGACGAAACCTCCGTAGGTATTTT.

This clonotype has a count of ten or more. CDR3 in amino acids: CASSSQGQGAAEQFF. The CDR3 DNA reads as TGTGCCAGCAGCTCACAGGGACAGGGGGCAGCTGAGCAGTTCTTC. The chain joins TRBV25-1 to TRBJ2-1, with 12 bases that match TRBD1. In germline, CDR1 is MGHDK, CDR2 SYGVNS. The CDR3 loop spans 15 amino acids. Trimming cost V 6 bases and J 9 bases; bases outside gene matches: 9.

This clonotype has ten or more counts. The J gene is TRBJ2-1, the V gene TRBV5-1, with TRBD2 matching 13 bases. CDR3 size: 16 residues. Germline V lookup: CDR1 SGHRS, CDR2 YFSETQ. Trimming took 4 bases from V and 9 from J; bases not matched to a gene: 10. The CDR3 reads CASSAGLAGASGEQFF. In DNA, the CDR3 is TGCGCCAGCAGCGCAGGACTAGCGGGGGCTTCGGGTGAGCAGTTCTTC.

This chain joins TRBV10-3 and TRBJ2-7, with 11 bases identical to TRBD2. The CDR3 loop spans 13 amino acids. The ends lost 10 bases at V and 3 bases at J; junction bases unmatched: 5. The V gene's germline CDR1 is ENHRY and CDR2 SYGVKD. DNA for the CDR3: TGTGCCACCCAAGGGACTAGCGGCTACGAGCAGTACTTC. It specifies CATQGTSGYEQYF.

Ten or more counts support this clonotype. V usage is TRBV6-2 or TRBV6-3 and J usage is TRBJ1-1, with unresolved D. V lost 2 bases and J lost 3, with 10 bases in between. Germline CDR1 is MNHEY and CDR2 is SVGEGT. This CDR3 has 14 residues. The CDR3 region is CASSYEEGYTEAFF. CDR3 DNA sequence: TGTGCCAGCAGTTACGAGGAAGGCTACACTGAAGCTTTCTTT.

This clonotype was observed many times. V usage is TRBV7-8 and J usage is TRBJ2-7; D uncertain. The CDR3 has 16 amino acids. Germline lookup yields CDR1 SGHVS and CDR2 FQNEAQ. Trimming took off 4 bases at V and 2 bases at J, with 18 bases between the two ends. In nucleotides, the CDR3 is TGTGCCAGCAGCTCCCCCACCACCGGTTCGACCTACGAGCAGTACTTC. Translated: CASSSPTTGSTYEQYF.

This clonotype was found many times. The chain has TRBV13 and TRBJ1-6, with 10 bases aligning to TRBD1. Germline V gene data show CDR1 as PRHDT and CDR2 as FYEKMQ (reference sequence). The ends lost 4 bases at V and 7 bases at J; junction bases unmatched: 7. This CDR3 spans 16 amino acids. This CDR3 is CASSSGTGASNSPLHF. Here the CDR3 DNA reads TGTGCCAGCAGCTCCGGGACAGGGGCTTCAAATTCACCCCTCCACTTT.

In its sample, this clonotype was seen many times. The J gene is TRBJ2-7, the V gene TRBV5-1, with a possible D match to TRBD2 (5 bases). Trimming cost V 0 bases and J 5 bases, with 12 bases left between them. The CDR3 spans 14 residues. CDR1 and CDR2 from the germline V gene are SGHRS and YFSETQ. Here the CDR3 reads CASSLAGVMDEQYF. In DNA form, the CDR3 reads TGCGCCAGCAGCTTGGCCGGGGTTATGGACGAGCAGTACTTC.